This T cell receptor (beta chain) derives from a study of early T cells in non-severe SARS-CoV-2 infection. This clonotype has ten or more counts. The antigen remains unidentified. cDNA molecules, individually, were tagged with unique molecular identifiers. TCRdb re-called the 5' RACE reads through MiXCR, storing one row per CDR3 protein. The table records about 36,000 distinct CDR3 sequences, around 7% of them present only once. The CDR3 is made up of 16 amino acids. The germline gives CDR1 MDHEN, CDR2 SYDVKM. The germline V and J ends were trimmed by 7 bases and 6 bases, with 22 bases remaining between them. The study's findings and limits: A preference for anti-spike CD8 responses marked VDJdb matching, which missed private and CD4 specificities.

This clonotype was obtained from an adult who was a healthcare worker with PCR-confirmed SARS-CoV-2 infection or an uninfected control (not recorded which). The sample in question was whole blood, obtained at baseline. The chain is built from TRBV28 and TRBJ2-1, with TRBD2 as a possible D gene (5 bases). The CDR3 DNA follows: TGTGCCAGCATATCGGGGTGGCGGGCCGTGGGCAATGAGCAGTTCTTC. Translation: CASISGWRAVGNEQFF.